This TCR beta chain appears in the sequencing data of a study of blood T cell repertoires in COVID-19. Study at large: Sites across the United States, Italy and Spain contributed samples from acute and convalescent COVID-19.

Trimming removed 5 bases from V and 8 bases from J; junction bases left unmatched: 4. The CDR3 is made up of 12 amino acids. The V gene's germline CDR1 is MNHNY and CDR2 SVGAGI (reference sequence). Clones were read by immunoSEQ multiplex PCR, and TCRdb kept only the in-frame ones, dropping some. The sample shows fewer than 250,000 clones, 65% to 85% of them seen only once. Sequenced input: peripheral blood. The rearrangement joins TRBV6-6 to TRBJ1-2; 8 nucleotides line up with TRBD1. This sequence was found in a man between 50 and 59 years old with active or convalescent COVID-19. The CDR3 bases are TGTGCCAGCAGTGGGACAGGCTCAGGCTACACCTTC. Amino acid sequence: CASSGTGSGYTF.